Each of the 26 T cell receptor beta chains below was sequenced from the same sample in a study of T cells in Graves' hyperthyroidism and ophthalmopathy. Researchers amplified the TCR beta CDR3 regions from RNA transcripts. RT-PCR in the first round (using the HTBI primer set) targeted the TCR CDR3. Each CDR3 protein gets one entry after TCRdb re-called the multiplex PCR reads with MiXCR. The sample has some 620,000 distinct CDR3 sequences, 15% to 20% seen once. The sequenced sample was blood. These receptors were taken from a young woman with Graves' hyperthyroidism.

J is TRBJ2-5 and V is TRBV18; unclear D gene. The CDR3 is made up of 14 amino acids. Trimming left V 2 bases short and J 1 base short, with 8 bases between. The germline V gene has CDR1 KGHSH and CDR2 LQKENI. CDR3 sequence: CASSPRSFQETQYF. In DNA, the CDR3 is TGTGCCAGCTCACCAAGATCGTTCCAAGAGACCCAGTACTTC.

This clonotype occurred many times. V and J are TRBV7-9 and TRBJ2-5; D unresolved. The germline V gene encodes CDR1 SEHNR and CDR2 FQNEAQ (reference sequence). The CDR3 covers 15 residues. Trimming shortened V by 5 bases and J by 1 base, and 14 bases separated the two germline ends. The DNA of the CDR3 is TGTGCCAGCAGCCCGCCCGTGATCCTCCAAGAGACCCAGTACTTC. It is translated as CASSPPVILQETQYF.

The chain carries TRBV20-1 and TRBJ2-6; D gene unclear. V was shortened by 1 base and J by 0 bases, with 7 bases between the two germline ends. CDR1 and CDR2 (germline): DFQATT, SNEGSKA (reference sequence). The CDR3 is made up of 15 amino acids. CDR3 coding DNA: TGCAGTGCTAGAGGTTGGAACTCTGGGGCCAACGTCCTGACTTTC. Its protein is CSARGWNSGANVLTF.

This clonotype was recorded at least ten times. V usage is TRBV7-2 and J usage is TRBJ2-2; 10 nucleotides line up with TRBD2. The CDR3 has 14 amino acids. The germline V gene has CDR1 SGHTA and CDR2 FQGNSA. V trimming: 3 bases; J trimming: 9 bases; junction bases outside the gene matches: 4. The CDR3 coding sequence is TGTGCCAGCAGCTTGGGACTAGCGAAGTGGGAGCTGTTTTTT. This gives the protein CASSLGLAKWELFF.

This chain joins TRBV20-1 and TRBJ1-5, with D perhaps matching TRBD1 (5 bases). Germline CDR1 DFQATT, CDR2 SNEGSKA (reference sequence). The CDR3 covers 13 residues. The CDR3 DNA reads as TGCAGCCTACTGGGGGAGAGCAATCAGCCCCAGCATTTT. Residues: CSLLGESNQPQHF.

The chain couples TRBV25-1 to TRBJ2-5; 9 bases map to TRBD2. The CDR3 length is 18 residues. CDR1 is MGHDK and CDR2 is SYGVNS in the germline V gene. With V trimmed by 6 bases and J by 2 bases, 16 bases remained unmatched. This CDR3 is CASSLRLAESGVQETQYF. The CDR3, as DNA: TGTGCCAGCAGCCTTAGACTAGCGGAAAGTGGGGTACAAGAGACCCAGTACTTC.

This clonotype was seen a few times. V gene TRBV14 combines with J gene TRBJ1-1; D call uncertain. The germline V gene has CDR1 SGHDN and CDR2 FVKESK. The length of the CDR3 is 15 residues. V was trimmed by 1 base and J by 2 bases, leaving 11 bases between them. DNA for the CDR3: TGTGCCAGCAGCCAAGGGCCGCCGGGAAACACTGAAGCTTTCTTT. Residues: CASSQGPPGNTEAFF. Looking up the rest from reference TRBV14 and TRBJ1-1 gives the full variable domain: EAGVTQFPSHSVIEKGQTVTLRCDPISGHDNLYWYRRVMGKEIKFLLHFVKESKQDESGMPNNRFLAERTGGTYSTLKVQPAELEDSGVYFCASSQGPPGNTEAFFGQGTRLTVV.

DNA of the CDR3: TGCGCCAGCAGCCAAGGGTTTGGGGGGGTCCTAGAGACCCAGTACTTC. As protein: CASSQGFGGVLETQYF. V is TRBV4-1 and J is TRBJ2-5, with TRBD2 matching 7 bases. Germline-derived CDR1 and CDR2 are MGHRA and YSYEKL. With 1 base clipped from V and 4 bases from J, the junction kept 9 bases outside the gene matches. The CDR3 contains 16 residues.

To note about this clonotype: Just one base apart from a much larger clone, this may be a read error. The J gene is TRBJ1-2, the V gene TRBV28; 7 nucleotides agree with TRBD1. The CDR3 has 11 residues. Trimming cost V 6 bases and J 13 bases; bases outside gene matches: 8. Germline V CDR1 and CDR2: MDHEN, SYDVKM. The CDR3 sequence: CASRSTGVCTF. CDR3 sequence (DNA): TGTGCCAGCAGGTCAACAGGGGTCTGCACCTTC.

This clonotype was seen many times. The V gene is TRBV7-2, the J gene TRBJ2-7; D uncertain. Trimming removed 6 bases from V and 3 bases from J, with 12 bases in between. The CDR3 extends over 13 amino acids. Germline V gene lookup returns CDR1 SGHTA and CDR2 FQGNSA. This CDR3 reads CASSPRTNYEQYF. The CDR3 bases are TGTGCCAGCAGTCCCCGAACCAACTACGAGCAGTACTTC.

This clonotype was seen ten or more times. The V gene is TRBV28, the J gene TRBJ2-1; 14 bases line up with TRBD2. Germline values: CDR1 MDHEN, CDR2 SYDVKM. J was trimmed by 6 bases and V by 4 bases; bases with no gene match: 5. CDR3 length equals 16 residues. DNA of the CDR3: TGTGCCAGCAGTTCAACCGGGACTAGCGGGAGCAATGAGCAGTTCTTC. The encoded protein is CASSSTGTSGSNEQFF.

This clonotype was detected many times. The chain joins TRBV6-1 to TRBJ2-1; the D is unclear. Trimming stripped 6 bases from V and 7 bases from J, with 16 bases between. Germline-derived CDR1 and CDR2 are MNHNS and SASEGT. This CDR3 has 14 amino acids. In nucleotides, the CDR3 is TGTGCCAGCAGAGTCGCCGAGGCTGGAAATGAGCAGTTCTTC. Protein product: CASRVAEAGNEQFF.

The rearrangement links TRBV3-1 to TRBJ1-5; 10 nucleotides agree with TRBD1. The germline gives CDR1 LGHDT, CDR2 YNNKEL (reference sequence). CDR3 size: 17 residues. The junction had 8 bases not matched to a gene; V was cut back by 1 base and J by 5 bases. The CDR3 region is CASSQGIRGQGHQPQHF. DNA for the CDR3: TGTGCCAGCAGCCAAGGGATCCGGGGACAGGGGCATCAGCCCCAGCATTTT.

At least ten counts were recorded for this clonotype. The chain links TRBV6-2 or TRBV6-3 to TRBJ2-3; 10 bases agree with TRBD2. The CDR3 is 18 amino acids. V shed 6 bases, J shed 2 bases, and the junction held 14 bases outside the gene matches. Per germline, CDR1 MNHEY and CDR2 SVGEGT. CDR3 residues: CASSKTLTTSGHTDTQYF. As DNA, the CDR3 is TGTGCCAGCAGCAAGACACTGACGACTAGCGGGCACACAGATACGCAGTATTTT.

In this sample, this clonotype turned up many times. The V gene is TRBV27, the J gene TRBJ2-7; 9 bases fit TRBD1. V dropped 4 bases and J dropped 7; count of bases not matched to a gene: 8. The germline V gene has CDR1 MNHEY and CDR2 SMNVEV (reference sequence). CDR3 length: 14 residues. The CDR3 spells CASSYLQGALEQYF. CDR3 bases: TGTGCCAGCAGTTACCTACAGGGGGCGCTTGAGCAGTACTTC.

In its sample, this clonotype was seen many times. The chain recombines TRBV12-3 or TRBV12-4 with TRBJ2-7; the match to TRBD2 covers 10 bases. Germline trimming cut 6 bases from V and 3 bases from J; bases unmatched to any gene: 2. The CDR3 has 13 amino acids. Here the CDR3 DNA reads TGTGCCAGCAGGAGCGGGAGGGACTACGAGCAGTACTTC. It yields the protein CASRSGRDYEQYF.

This clonotype was seen a few times. The V gene is TRBV29-1, the J gene TRBJ2-7, with D tentatively TRBD1 (5 bases). Germline-derived CDR1 and CDR2 are SQVTM and ANQGSEA. V dropped 4 bases and J dropped 6 bases, with 16 bases sitting between them. The CDR3 contains 13 residues. CDR3 sequence (DNA): TGCAGCGTTGTTGGGCAGGGCACTCCCGAGCAGTACTTC. This gives the protein CSVVGQGTPEQYF.

This clonotype was counted between two and nine times. The J gene is TRBJ1-2, the V gene TRBV7-9; no clear D gene. V dropped 5 bases and J dropped 0 bases, with 13 bases sitting between them. The V gene's germline CDR1 is SEHNR and CDR2 FQNEAQ (reference sequence). This CDR3 spans 15 amino acids. CDR3: CASSTTSAANYGYTF. CDR3 bases: TGTGCCAGCAGCACCACCTCCGCAGCTAACTATGGCTACACCTTC.

This clonotype was counted at least ten times. The chain carries TRBV6-1 and TRBJ2-1; the D is unclear. V lost 6 bases and J 0 bases, leaving 12 bases between the germline ends. Looked up from germline, CDR1 is MNHNS and CDR2 is SASEGT. CDR3 length: 15 residues. The CDR3 DNA sequence: TGTGCCAGCAGCCGCGACATCGACTCCTACAATGAGCAGTTCTTC. This sequence encodes CASSRDIDSYNEQFF.

This chain joins TRBV6-4 and TRBJ2-3; TRBD1 agrees at 9 bases. The CDR3 consists of 15 residues. Germline lookup yields CDR1 MRHNA and CDR2 SNTAGT. Germline trimming cut 3 bases from V and 3 bases from J; bases unmatched to any gene: 4. CDR3 DNA: TGTGCCAGCAGTGATTCCGGACAGGGGACAGATACGCAGTATTTT. This gives the protein CASSDSGQGTDTQYF.

This clonotype was recorded at least ten times. The V gene is TRBV6-2 or TRBV6-3, the J gene TRBJ1-1; 8 bases map to TRBD1. The junction had 10 bases not matched to a gene; V was cut back by 3 bases and J by 1 base. The CDR3 runs 17 residues. Per the germline V gene, CDR1 is MNHEY and CDR2 is SVGEGT. CDR3 residues: CASSYLPQGDQNTEAFF. CDR3 nucleotides: TGTGCCAGCAGTTATCTCCCACAGGGGGACCAGAACACTGAAGCTTTCTTT.

This clonotype was picked up many times. This rearrangement joins TRBV27 to TRBJ2-1; 11 bases line up with TRBD2. This CDR3 has 18 residues. J lost 5 bases, V lost 8 bases, and 17 bases had no gene match. From germline, CDR1 is MNHEY and CDR2 SMNVEV (reference sequence). The chain's CDR3 is CASSQKAPSGRRNNEQFF. The DNA for the CDR3 is TGTGCCAGCTCTCAAAAAGCCCCTAGCGGGAGGAGGAACAATGAGCAGTTCTTC.

This clonotype was counted ten times or more. CDR3 bases: TGTGCCAGCAGCCCACCGGCAGCCTACGAGCAGTACTTC. It translates to CASSPPAAYEQYF. The gene calls are TRBV7-9 and TRBJ2-7, with D uncertain. Trimming cost V 5 bases and J 2 bases, with 10 bases left between them. Germline V lookup: CDR1 SEHNR, CDR2 FQNEAQ (reference sequence). The length of the CDR3 is 13 residues.

The table lists this clonotype with many counts. V gene TRBV20-1 combines with J gene TRBJ2-7, with TRBD2 matching 9 bases. J was trimmed by 5 bases and V by 2 bases; bases with no gene match: 10. This CDR3 spans 15 amino acids. Germline CDR1 is DFQATT and CDR2 is SNEGSKA (reference sequence). CDR3: CSARNSGSLSHEQYF. The CDR3 nucleotides are TGCAGTGCTAGAAATAGCGGGAGTCTCTCTCACGAGCAGTACTTC.

This chain uses TRBV7-9 with TRBJ2-5, with TRBD2 matching 8 bases. This CDR3 is built from 16 residues. Germline lookup yields CDR1 SEHNR and CDR2 FQNEAQ (reference sequence). After removal of 3 bases from V and 5 bases from J, the junction contained 11 bases not matched to a gene. The CDR3 here is CASSFLSGGPGETQYF. DNA of the CDR3: TGTGCCAGCAGCTTTCTGTCGGGAGGGCCGGGGGAGACCCAGTACTTC.

This clonotype was found a few times. V usage is TRBV11-2 and J usage is TRBJ2-3; 7 nucleotides align to TRBD2. Germline V gene lookup returns CDR1 SGHAT and CDR2 FQNNGV. Trimming at V came to 4 bases and at J to 3 bases, leaving 7 bases not matched to a gene. The CDR3 is 15 residues long. The CDR3 sequence: CASSSLASGTDTQYF. CDR3 coding DNA: TGTGCCAGCAGCTCTCTGGCTAGCGGAACAGATACGCAGTATTTT.